Detailed here is one T cell receptor beta chain. What it binds is not known. The junction departs from germline at one end; a sequencing error may be responsible. Through a sample-barcoded 5' primer and a J-beta primer mix, a second PCR was run for roughly 7 to 11 cycles. TCRdb reanalysed the 5' RACE reads using MiXCR and keeps one entry per CDR3 protein. The data contain 1.8 million or so distinct CDR3 sequences, about two fifths of them singletons. The CDR3 sequence is 14 residues long. From germline, CDR1 is DFQATT and CDR2 SNEGSKA (reference sequence). This sample is drawn from a study of blood T cells in healthy people across ages. Whole-study findings and limits: Investigators viewed diversity estimates from one million T cells as underestimates, the study reported.

This rearrangement joins TRBV20-1 to TRBJ2-7; 8 bases are a match to TRBD2. Source material: blood. The TCR was taken from a human donor in good health. CDR3 amino acids: CSAGDSGVVYVQYF. As DNA, the CDR3 is TGCAGTGCGGGGGATAGCGGGGTAGTGTACGTGCAGTACTTC.